The 10 T cell receptor beta chains reported below all come from one sample, sequenced in a study of T cells in Graves' hyperthyroidism and ophthalmopathy. RNA transcripts served as the template for amplifying TCR beta CDR3 regions. The primer set for the first-round RT-PCR of the TCR CDR3 was HTBI. TCRdb re-analysed the multiplex PCR reads in MiXCR, keeping a single row per CDR3 protein. The data hold roughly 500,000 distinct CDR3 sequences, with around 13% observed a single time. The source material was blood. These receptors originate from a woman aged 30 to 39 with Graves' hyperthyroidism that later progressed to Graves' ophthalmopathy.

This chain uses TRBV30 with TRBJ1-3; tentative D call: TRBD1 (5 bases). CDR1 and CDR2 (germline): GTSNPN, SVGIG (reference sequence). There are 18 residues in the CDR3. Trimming took 2 bases from V and 0 from J, leaving 20 bases between them. Here the CDR3 DNA reads TGTGCCTGGAGTCCGGGACCGATAGGCCTCTCCTCTGGAAACACCATATATTTT. This gives the protein CAWSPGPIGLSSGNTIYF.

This clonotype was seen ten or more times. The rearrangement joins TRBV4-1 to TRBJ2-7, with D unclear. Germline assignment: CDR1 MGHRA and CDR2 YSYEKL. The CDR3 sequence is 16 residues long. Trimming stripped 2 bases from V and 0 bases from J, with 14 bases between. The CDR3, as DNA: TGCGCCAGCAGCCAACCCCCATCGAGGAGCTCCTACGAGCAGTACTTC. This gives the protein CASSQPPSRSSYEQYF.

This clonotype came up many times. J is TRBJ2-7 and V is TRBV2, with D hard to call. Germline V gives CDR1 SNHLY, CDR2 FYNNEI. The V end was cut by 5 bases, the J end by 3 bases, with 14 bases between. The CDR3 consists of 14 residues. CDR3 residues: CASSPRYQSYEQYF. The CDR3 DNA reads TGTGCCAGCAGTCCCAGGTACCAGAGCTACGAGCAGTACTTC.

Ten or more counts support this clonotype. The chain recombines TRBV5-1 with TRBJ2-1; D call uncertain. From germline, CDR1 is SGHRS and CDR2 YFSETQ. V shed 0 bases and J shed 9 bases, with 10 bases lying between them. The CDR3 consists of 13 residues. The CDR3 nucleotides read TGCGCCAGCAGCTTGGATTATTCGCCTGAGCAGTTCTTC. Protein product: CASSLDYSPEQFF.

The chain joins TRBV4-2 to TRBJ2-7; 11 bases match TRBD2. CDR1 and CDR2 from the germline V gene are LGHNA and YNFKEQ. Trimming at V came to 3 bases and at J to 4 bases, leaving 2 bases not matched to a gene. The CDR3 has 14 amino acids. CDR3 sequence (DNA): TGTGCCAGCAGCCAGGGACTAGCGGATTACGAGCAGTACTTC. Amino acids: CASSQGLADYEQYF.

The sample holds many counts of this clonotype. The rearrangement uses TRBV28 and TRBJ2-5; the match to TRBD1 covers 11 bases. V shed 5 bases and J 5 bases; nucleotides not matched to a gene: 13. This CDR3 is built from 17 residues. Germline CDR1 and CDR2: MDHEN and SYDVKM. The CDR3 DNA follows: TGTGCCAGCAGTCCTCCCCCCGGGACAGGGGGTAATGAGACCCAGTACTTC. This gives the protein CASSPPPGTGGNETQYF.

This clonotype was counted at least ten times. V is TRBV5-1 and J is TRBJ2-7; D gene uncertain. The V gene's germline CDR1 is SGHRS and CDR2 YFSETQ. Trimming shortened V by 5 bases and J by 3 bases, and 18 bases separated the two germline ends. The CDR3 runs to 15 residues. CDR3 amino acids: CASRLLMEPDYEQYF. CDR3 nucleotides: TGCGCCAGCAGGTTATTAATGGAACCAGACTACGAGCAGTACTTC.

The V call is TRBV3-1, the J call TRBJ2-2; D not resolved. The ends were cut back, 3 bases at V and 5 bases at J, with 7 bases in the middle. The germline CDR1 and CDR2 sequences are LGHDT and YNNKEL (reference sequence). The CDR3 is 13 residues long. The CDR3 bases are TGTGCCAGCAGCCATGGGCAGACCGGGGAGCTGTTTTTT. Translating it yields CASSHGQTGELFF.

This clonotype came up many times. The chain is built from TRBV4-2 and TRBJ2-6; D unresolved. CDR1 is LGHNA, CDR2 YNFKEQ, per germline. CDR3 length: 16 amino acids. The V end was cut by 0 bases, the J end by 1 base, with 7 bases between. The CDR3 protein is CASSQEALSGANVLTF. In DNA, the CDR3 is TGTGCCAGCAGCCAAGAAGCACTTTCTGGGGCCAACGTCCTGACTTTC.

This clonotype was observed at least ten times. The V gene is TRBV3-1, the J gene TRBJ1-1, with D uncertain. In germline, CDR1 is LGHDT, CDR2 YNNKEL (reference sequence). Trimming cost V 2 bases and J 4 bases, with 11 bases left between them. The CDR3 is made up of 14 amino acids. The CDR3 region is CASSQLRVGTEAFF. DNA for the CDR3: TGTGCCAGCAGCCAATTGAGGGTTGGCACTGAAGCTTTCTTT.